This TCR beta chain was documented in a study of T-cell memory formation after mild COVID-19. Study details: Largely donor-specific TCR clusters were found.

Comments on this clonotype: Its cognate antigen is unknown.

cDNA libraries for TCR alpha and TCR beta, carrying sample barcodes and UMIs, came from 5'RACE with constant-segment primers. TCRdb reprocessed the 5' RACE reads via MiXCR and lists one record per CDR3 protein. The sample consists of more than 400,000 distinct CDR3 sequences, 15% to 20% of them appearing once. General study results and limits: Chiefly within CM and EM were the contracting CD4+ clones; CD8+ ones were within EMRA. That cross-reactive memory joined was suggested by some responding clones appearing in pre-infection memory.

CDR3 length equals 18 residues. The germline CDR1 and CDR2 sequences are MGHDK and SYGVNS. J was trimmed by 4 bases and V by 11 bases; bases with no gene match: 22. The source is an adult woman who had mild COVID-19 (a few samples of this study predate the infection). Cell type and time point are not known. Material for sequencing was PBMCs or a T cell subset sorted from them (not recorded which). The V and J genes are TRBV25-1 and TRBJ2-7, with TRBD2 matching 11 bases. The CDR3 sequence: CAGGVKILAGDVKYEQYF. The CDR3 nucleotides are TGTGCCGGGGGCGTCAAAATACTAGCGGGAGACGTCAAATACGAGCAGTACTTC.